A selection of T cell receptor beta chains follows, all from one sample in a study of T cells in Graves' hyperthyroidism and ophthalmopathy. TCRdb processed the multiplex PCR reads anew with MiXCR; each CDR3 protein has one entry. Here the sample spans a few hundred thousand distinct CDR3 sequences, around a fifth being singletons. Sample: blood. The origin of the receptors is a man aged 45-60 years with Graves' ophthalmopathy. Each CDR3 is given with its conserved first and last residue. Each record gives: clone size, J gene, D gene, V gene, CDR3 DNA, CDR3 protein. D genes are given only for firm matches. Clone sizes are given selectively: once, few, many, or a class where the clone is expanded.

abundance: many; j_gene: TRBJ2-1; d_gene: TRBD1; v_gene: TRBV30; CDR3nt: TGTGCCTGGAATACTGGGACAGGGGAGCGGTATGAGCAGTTCTTC; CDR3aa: CAWNTGTGERYEQFF
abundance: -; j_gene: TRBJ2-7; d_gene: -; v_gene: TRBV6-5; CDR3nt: TGTGCCAGCAGTTACTCGGGGGCGGGCCGCATCTACGAGCAGTACTTC; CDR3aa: CASSYSGAGRIYEQYF
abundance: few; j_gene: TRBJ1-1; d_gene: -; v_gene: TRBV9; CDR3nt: TGTGCCAGCAGCCCCCGGGGGGGCATGAACACTGAAGCTTTCTTT; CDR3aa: CASSPRGGMNTEAFF
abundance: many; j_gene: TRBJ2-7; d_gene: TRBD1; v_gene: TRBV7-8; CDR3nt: TGTGCCAGCAGCTTAGTATCTTGGGGGACAGGGCTGAACGAGCAGTACTTC; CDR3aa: CASSLVSWGTGLNEQYF
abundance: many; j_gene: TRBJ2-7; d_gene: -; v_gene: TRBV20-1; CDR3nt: TGCAGTGTCGGCGGACTCTACGAGCAGTACTTC; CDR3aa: CSVGGLYEQYF
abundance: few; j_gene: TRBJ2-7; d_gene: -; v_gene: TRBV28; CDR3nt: TGTGCCAGCAGCTCGTGGGCCACGAAATACGAGCAGTACTTC; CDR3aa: CASSSWATKYEQYF
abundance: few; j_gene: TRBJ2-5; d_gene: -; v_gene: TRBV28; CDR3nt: TGTGCCAGCAGTTTGAGGGCAGGGGCTCACAAACAGTACTTC; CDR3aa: CASSLRAGAHKQYF
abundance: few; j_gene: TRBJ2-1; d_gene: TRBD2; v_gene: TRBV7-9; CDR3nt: TGTGCCAGCAGCCGTTCCGGAGGACTAGCGGGAGGGGTGCAGTTCTTC; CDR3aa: CASSRSGGLAGGVQFF
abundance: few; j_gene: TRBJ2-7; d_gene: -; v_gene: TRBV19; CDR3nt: TGTGCCAGTAGTACAGGGACCGGACCCCTTACCGAGCAGTACTTC; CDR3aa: CASSTGTGPLTEQYF
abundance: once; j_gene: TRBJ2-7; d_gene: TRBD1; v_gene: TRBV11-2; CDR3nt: TGTGCCAGCAGCTCCGCTCCCGGGACAGGGTTCCACGAGCAGTACTTC; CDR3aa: CASSSAPGTGFHEQYF
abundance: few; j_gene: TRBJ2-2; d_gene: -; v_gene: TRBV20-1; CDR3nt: TGCAGTGCTAGAGGTCGAGACTTGAACACCGGGGAGCTGTTTTTT; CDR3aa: CSARGRDLNTGELFF
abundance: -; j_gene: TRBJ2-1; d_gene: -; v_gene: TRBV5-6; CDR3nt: TGTGCCAGCAGCGTGGACAAGGGTGCAACCTACAATGAGCAGTTCTTC; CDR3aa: CASSVDKGATYNEQFF
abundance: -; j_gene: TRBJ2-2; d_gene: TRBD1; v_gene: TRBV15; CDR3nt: TGTGCCACCAGCAGATCTCGGACAGGGGTCACCGGGGAGCTGTTTTTT; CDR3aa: CATSRSRTGVTGELFF
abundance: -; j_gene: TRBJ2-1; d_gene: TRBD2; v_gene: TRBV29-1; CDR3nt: TGCAGCGTTGTGACTAGCTTAAATGAGCAGTTCTTC; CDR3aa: CSVVTSLNEQFF
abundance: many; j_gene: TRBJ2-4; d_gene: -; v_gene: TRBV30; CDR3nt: TGTGCCTGGACAGGGGCCAAAAACATTCAGTACTTC; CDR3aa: CAWTGAKNIQYF
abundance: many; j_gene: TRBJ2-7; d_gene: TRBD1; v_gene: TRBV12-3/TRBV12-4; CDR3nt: TGTGCCAGCAGTTGGCCCGGGACAGGGGTTGCCGAGCAGTACTTC; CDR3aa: CASSWPGTGVAEQYF
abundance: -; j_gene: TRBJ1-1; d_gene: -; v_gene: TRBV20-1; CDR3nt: TGCAGTGCTAGAGTTTTAGGACAGAACCCTGAAGCTTTCTTT; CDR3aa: CSARVLGQNPEAFF
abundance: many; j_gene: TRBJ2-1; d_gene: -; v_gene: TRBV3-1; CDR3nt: TGTGCCAGCAGCCAAGAGGGAGGCAATGAGCAGTTCTTC; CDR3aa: CASSQEGGNEQFF
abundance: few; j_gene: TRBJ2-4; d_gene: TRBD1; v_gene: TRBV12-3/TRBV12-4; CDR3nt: TGTGTCCCAAACAGGGGCAAAAACATTCAGTACTTC; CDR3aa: CVPNRGKNIQYF
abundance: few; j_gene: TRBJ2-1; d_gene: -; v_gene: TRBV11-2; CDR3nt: TGTGCCAGCAGCCCTGTCCATCAGGGATACAATGAGCAGTTCTTC; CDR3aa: CASSPVHQGYNEQFF
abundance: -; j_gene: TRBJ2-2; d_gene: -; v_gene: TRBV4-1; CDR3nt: TGCGCCAGCAGCCAAGATCAATGGGCGGACACCGGGGAGCTGTTTTTT; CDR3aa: CASSQDQWADTGELFF
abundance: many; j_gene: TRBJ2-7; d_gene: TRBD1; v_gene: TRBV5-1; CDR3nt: TGCGCCAGCAGCTTGGGGGACAGGGGCTACGAGCAGTACTTC; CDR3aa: CASSLGDRGYEQYF
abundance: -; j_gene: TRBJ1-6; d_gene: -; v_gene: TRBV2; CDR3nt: TGTGCCAGCAGTCAGGGCGGGGTTCGATCACCCCTCCACTTT; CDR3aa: CASSQGGVRSPLHF
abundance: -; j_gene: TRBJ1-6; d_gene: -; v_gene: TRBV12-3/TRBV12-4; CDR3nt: TGTGCCAGCAGGGTAACAGGGAATAATTCACCCCTCCACTTT; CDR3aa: CASRVTGNNSPLHF
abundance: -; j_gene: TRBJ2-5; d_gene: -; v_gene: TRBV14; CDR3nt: TGTGCCAGCAGCCCGACTTTGTACCAAGAGACCCAGTACTTC; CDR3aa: CASSPTLYQETQYF
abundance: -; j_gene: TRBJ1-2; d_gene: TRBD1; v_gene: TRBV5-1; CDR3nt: TGCGCCAGCAGCCTAGGACAGGTTCCTAACTATGGCTACACCTTC; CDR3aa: CASSLGQVPNYGYTF
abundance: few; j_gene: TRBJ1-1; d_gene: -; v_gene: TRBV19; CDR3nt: TGTGCCAGTAGTATAGATTACCTTCTGAACACTGAAGCTTTCTTT; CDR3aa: CASSIDYLLNTEAFF
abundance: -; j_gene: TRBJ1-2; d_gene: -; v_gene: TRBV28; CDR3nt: TGTGCCAGCAGCCTGCCCCCCACCTTC; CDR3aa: CASSLPPTF
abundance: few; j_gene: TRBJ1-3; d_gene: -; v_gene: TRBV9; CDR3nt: TGTGCCAGCAGCCCCCGGGCCATCTCCGGAAACACCATATATTTT; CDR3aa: CASSPRAISGNTIYF
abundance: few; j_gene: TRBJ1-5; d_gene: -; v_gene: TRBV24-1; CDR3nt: TGTGCCACCAGTGATTTTAGGGATCAGCCCCAGCATTTT; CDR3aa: CATSDFRDQPQHF
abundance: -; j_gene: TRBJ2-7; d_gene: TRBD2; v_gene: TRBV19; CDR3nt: TGTGCCAGGAAATCCCTGTTACTAGCGGGCGCCTACGAGCAGTACTTC; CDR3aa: CARKSLLLAGAYEQYF
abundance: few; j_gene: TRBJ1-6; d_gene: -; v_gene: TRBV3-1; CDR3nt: TGTGCCAGCAGCTACCTCCGGAACAGGGAATATTCACCCCTCCACTTT; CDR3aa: CASSYLRNREYSPLHF
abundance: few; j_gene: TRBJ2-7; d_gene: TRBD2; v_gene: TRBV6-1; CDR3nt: TGTGCCAGCAGTGTTCCGGGACTAGGGACCTACGAGCAGTACTTC; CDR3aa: CASSVPGLGTYEQYF
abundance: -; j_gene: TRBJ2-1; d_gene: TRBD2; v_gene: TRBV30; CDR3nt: TGTGCCTGGTTAGCGGGAGGGGGCAATGAGCAGTTCTTC; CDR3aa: CAWLAGGGNEQFF
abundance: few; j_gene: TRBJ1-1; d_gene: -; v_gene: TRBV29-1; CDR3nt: TGCAGCGTTTTACAGGAGATGATGAACACTGAAGCTTTCTTT; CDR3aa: CSVLQEMMNTEAFF
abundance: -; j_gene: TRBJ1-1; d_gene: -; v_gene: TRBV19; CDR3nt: TGTGCCAGTAGTATCACCCCTCGGACCGTGAACACTGAAGCTTTCTTT; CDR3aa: CASSITPRTVNTEAFF
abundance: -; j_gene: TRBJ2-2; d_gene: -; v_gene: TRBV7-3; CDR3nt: TGTGCCAGCAGCGGGGGGCCGACCGGGGAGCTGTTTTTT; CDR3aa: CASSGGPTGELFF
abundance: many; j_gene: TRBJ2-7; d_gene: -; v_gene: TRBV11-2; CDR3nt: TGTGCCAGCAGCTTGACAGTGGGAGATCCGACCTACGAGCAGTACTTC; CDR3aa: CASSLTVGDPTYEQYF
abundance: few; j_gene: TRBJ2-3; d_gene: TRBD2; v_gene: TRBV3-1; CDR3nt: TGTGCCAGCAGCCAAGTATCGACTAGCGGAACCACAGATACGCAGTATTTT; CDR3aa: CASSQVSTSGTTDTQYF
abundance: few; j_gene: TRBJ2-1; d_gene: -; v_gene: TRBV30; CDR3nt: TGTGCCTGGAGTTTAGTGGGATCGCGGAATGAGCAGTTCTTC; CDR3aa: CAWSLVGSRNEQFF
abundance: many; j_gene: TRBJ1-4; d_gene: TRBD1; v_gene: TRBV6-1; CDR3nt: TGTGCCAGCAGTCGGGACAGGGGGCGTGAAGGTGAAAAACTGTTTTTT; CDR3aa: CASSRDRGREGEKLFF
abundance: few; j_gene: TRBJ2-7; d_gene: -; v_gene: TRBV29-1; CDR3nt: TGCAGCGCCGGGCCTAGCGTCGTCGAGCAGTACTTC; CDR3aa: CSAGPSVVEQYF
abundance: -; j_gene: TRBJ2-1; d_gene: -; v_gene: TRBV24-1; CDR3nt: TGTGCCACCAGTGATCCCTCAGGGAGCTCCTACAATGAGCAGTTCTTC; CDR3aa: CATSDPSGSSYNEQFF
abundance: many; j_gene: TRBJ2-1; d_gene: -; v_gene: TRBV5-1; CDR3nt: TGCGCCAGCATAACCGGGAGCCTGGAGTTCTTC; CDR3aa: CASITGSLEFF
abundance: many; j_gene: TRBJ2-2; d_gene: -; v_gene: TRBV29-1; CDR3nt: TGCAGCGTCACCGGGACAAATCGCGCGGGGGAGCTGTTTTTT; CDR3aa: CSVTGTNRAGELFF
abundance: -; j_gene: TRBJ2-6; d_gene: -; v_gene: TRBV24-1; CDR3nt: TGTGCCACCAGTGAGACTTTGGGAAGAGGTGGGGCCAACGTCCTGACTTTC; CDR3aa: CATSETLGRGGANVLTF
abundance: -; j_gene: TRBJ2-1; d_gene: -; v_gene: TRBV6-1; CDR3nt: TGTGCCAGCAGAGGAGGGGGGGCCTACAATGAGCAGTTCTTC; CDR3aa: CASRGGGAYNEQFF
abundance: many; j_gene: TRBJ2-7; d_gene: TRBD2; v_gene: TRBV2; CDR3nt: TGTGCCAGCCGTCTCGGGACTAGCGGGAGGAGCGAGCAGTACTTC; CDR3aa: CASRLGTSGRSEQYF
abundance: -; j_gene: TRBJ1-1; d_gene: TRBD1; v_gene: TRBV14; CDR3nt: TGTGCCAGCAGCCAAGGTGAGGGACAGGGGGCGTGGATGTGCGCTTTCTTT; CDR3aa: CASSQGEGQGAWMCAFF
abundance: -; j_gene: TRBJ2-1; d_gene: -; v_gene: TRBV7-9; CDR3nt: TGTGCCAGCAGCCAAGATACGGGTAATGAGCAGTTCTTC; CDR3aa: CASSQDTGNEQFF
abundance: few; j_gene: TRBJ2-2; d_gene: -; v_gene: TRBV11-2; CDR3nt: TGTGCCAGCAGCCCGTCCCGGAACACCGGGGAGCTGTTTTTT; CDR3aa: CASSPSRNTGELFF
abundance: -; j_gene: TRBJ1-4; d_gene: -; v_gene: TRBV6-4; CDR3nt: TGTGCCAGCAGTCGGCGAGTGAATGAAAAACTGTTTTTT; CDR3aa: CASSRRVNEKLFF
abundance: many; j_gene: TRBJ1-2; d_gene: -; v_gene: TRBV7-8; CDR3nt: TGTGCCAGCAGCTCGCCTCCGACCCTTGCCTATGGCTACACCTTC; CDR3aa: CASSSPPTLAYGYTF
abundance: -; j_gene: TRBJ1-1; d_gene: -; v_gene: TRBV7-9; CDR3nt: TGTGCCAGCAGCCGAGGACAGAAGGAAGCTTTCTTT; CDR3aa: CASSRGQKEAFF
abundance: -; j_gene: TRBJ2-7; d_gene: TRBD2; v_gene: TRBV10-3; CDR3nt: TGTGCCAGCACTAGCGATGATTCCTACGAGCAGTACTTC; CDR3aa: CASTSDDSYEQYF
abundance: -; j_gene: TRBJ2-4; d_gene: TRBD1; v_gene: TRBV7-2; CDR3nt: TGTGCCAGCAGCTTAGTAAAAACAGGGGGTAGGAGAAACATTCAGTACTTC; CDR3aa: CASSLVKTGGRRNIQYF
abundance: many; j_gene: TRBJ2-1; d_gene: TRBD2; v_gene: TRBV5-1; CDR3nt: TGCGCCAGCAGCTTGGTGTTTGCGGGAGTCTACAATGAGCAGTTCTTC; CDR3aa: CASSLVFAGVYNEQFF
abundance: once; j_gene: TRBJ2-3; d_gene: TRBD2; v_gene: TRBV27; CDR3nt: TGTGCCAGCAGTTCTATAGCGGGGCCCACAGATACGCAGTATTTT; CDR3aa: CASSSIAGPTDTQYF
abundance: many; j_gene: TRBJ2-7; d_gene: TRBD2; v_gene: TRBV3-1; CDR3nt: TGTGCCAGCAGCCAAGTCGGGAGGGACGAGCAGTACTTC; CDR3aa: CASSQVGRDEQYF
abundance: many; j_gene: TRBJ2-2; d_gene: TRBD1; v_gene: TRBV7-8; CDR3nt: TGTGCCAGCAGCCTCAGGACAGGGAAGCGAACCGGGGAGCTGTTTTTT; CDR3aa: CASSLRTGKRTGELFF